These T cell receptor beta chains were read from a single sample in a study of blood T cell repertoires in COVID-19. Here immunoSEQ multiplex PCR was the method, and the copy in TCRdb shows in-frame clones only, minus some. The sample contains over 200,000 clones, 88% of which appear only once. Material for sequencing was peripheral blood. These TCRs come from a woman aged 35 to 49 who had recovered from COVID-19. Each CDR3 is given without its conserved first and last residue. Fields, in order: V gene, J gene, CDR3 protein.

TRBV5-1,TRBJ1-2,ASSLVGTTGLGGYT
TRBV4-1,TRBJ2-4,ASSPGGQGWAKNIQY
TRBV20-1,TRBJ2-1,SASRAGGPV
TRBV4-3,TRBJ2-2,ASSHGLGENTGELF
TRBV28,TRBJ1-1,ASSHKDRVTEAF
TRBV2,TRBJ1-6,ASSVGRTGGANNSPLH
TRBV11-2,TRBJ2-2,ASSHAASGGTGELF
TRBV11-3,TRBJ2-7,ASSSGYEQY
TRBV6-5,TRBJ2-3,ASGSGPPDTQY
TRBV9,TRBJ2-1,ASSAWGTRYNEQF
TRBV10-1,TRBJ2-5,ASSPDRVGTQY
TRBV5-1,TRBJ1-3,ASSLSPQEISGNTIY
TRBV5-6,TRBJ1-6,ASSSPRSAGANSPLH
TRBV18,TRBJ1-4,ASSPQGPATNEKLF
TRBV29-1,TRBJ2-7,SASGQGALEQY
TRBV11-3,TRBJ2-1,ASSPDSHEQF
TRBV29-1,TRBJ2-1,SAAGTSGMDEQF
TRBV19,TRBJ2-1,ASSTRQPPTRYNEQF
TRBV30,TRBJ1-1,AWTRAVRGAEAF
TRBV18,TRBJ1-5,ASSPPAGAGQPQH
TRBV11-3,TRBJ2-5,ASSLAASGGETQY
TRBV19,TRBJ1-5,ASSIGGAGNQPQH
TRBV13,TRBJ1-2,ASSLSPFTGGYT
TRBV19,TRBJ1-1,ASSNWGRVPEAF
TRBV7-2,TRBJ2-1,ASSSWTSGNEQF
TRBV9,TRBJ1-1,ASSVGLGQNTEAF
TRBV30,TRBJ1-6,AWRTASNNSPLH
TRBV5-4,TRBJ1-2,ASSLRGQGALNYGYT
TRBV6-6,TRBJ2-1,ASTEGGGEQF
TRBV7-2,TRBJ1-2,ASTKGGQLDYGYT
TRBV5-1,TRBJ2-3,ASRPTGTSGRSDTQY
TRBV11-2,TRBJ1-2,ASSPRGAGGVFGYGYT
TRBV10-2,TRBJ2-3,ASSGASGRADTQY
TRBV5-4,TRBJ2-5,ASSLPRGGNETQY
TRBV5-8,TRBJ2-7,ASSPRGHEQY